This TCR beta chain was profiled in a study of post-analysis software for immune sequencing data. CDR1 is ENHRY and CDR2 is SYGVKD in the germline V gene. The ends lost 5 bases at V and 9 bases at J; junction bases unmatched: 3. The CDR3 is 12 amino acids. Unique molecular identifiers had been added to the TCR beta cDNA libraries. Hundreds of thousands of cDNA molecules came from around 1 to 10 million T cells. TCRdb reprocessed the PCR reads via MiXCR and lists one record per CDR3 protein. The sample lists 750,000 to 950,000 distinct CDR3 sequences; 46% were seen once. Points from the study as a whole: Relative to controls, patients with multiple sclerosis showed significantly lower normalized Chao1 diversity. F measure showed strong co-clustering of same-batch samples. About five TRBV segments occurring more often in patients than controls included TRBV5-6, TRBV5-1 and TRBV20-1.

This clonotype was detected only once. What it binds is unknown. The V gene is TRBV10-3, the J gene TRBJ2-1; 8 bases map to TRBD2. Input material: blood. This clonotype was obtained from a girl aged 5 to 17 with multiple sclerosis. The CDR3 nucleotides read TGTGCCATCAGTTCCCGGGGGGGTGAGCAGTTCTTC. It specifies CAISSRGGEQFF.